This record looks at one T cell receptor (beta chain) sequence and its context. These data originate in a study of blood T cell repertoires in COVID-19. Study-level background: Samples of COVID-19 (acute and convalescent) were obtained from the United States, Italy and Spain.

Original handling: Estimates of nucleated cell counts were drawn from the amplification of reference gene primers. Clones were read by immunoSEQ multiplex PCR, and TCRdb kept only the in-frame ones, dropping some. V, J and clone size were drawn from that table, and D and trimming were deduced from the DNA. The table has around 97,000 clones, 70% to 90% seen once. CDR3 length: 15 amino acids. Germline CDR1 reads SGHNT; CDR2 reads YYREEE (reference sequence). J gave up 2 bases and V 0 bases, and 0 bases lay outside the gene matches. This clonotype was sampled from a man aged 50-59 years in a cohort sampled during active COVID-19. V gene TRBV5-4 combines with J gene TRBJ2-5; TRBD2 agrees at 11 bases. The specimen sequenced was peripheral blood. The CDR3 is CASSLASGGQETQYF. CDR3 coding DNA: TGTGCCAGCAGCTTGGCTAGCGGGGGGCAAGAGACCCAGTACTTC.